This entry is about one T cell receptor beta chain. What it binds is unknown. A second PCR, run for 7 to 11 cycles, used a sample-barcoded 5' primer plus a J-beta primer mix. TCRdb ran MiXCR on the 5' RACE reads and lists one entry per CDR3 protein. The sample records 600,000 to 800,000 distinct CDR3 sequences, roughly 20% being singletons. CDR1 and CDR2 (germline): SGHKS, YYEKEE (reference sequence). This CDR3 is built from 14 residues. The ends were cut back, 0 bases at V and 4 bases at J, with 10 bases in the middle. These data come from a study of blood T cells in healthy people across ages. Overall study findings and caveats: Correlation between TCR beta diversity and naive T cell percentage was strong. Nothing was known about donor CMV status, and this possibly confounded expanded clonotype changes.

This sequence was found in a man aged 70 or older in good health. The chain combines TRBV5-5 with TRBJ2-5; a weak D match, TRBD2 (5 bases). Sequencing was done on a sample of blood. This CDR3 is CASSLDPGSETQYF. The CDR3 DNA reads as TGTGCCAGCAGCTTGGATCCGGGGTCAGAGACCCAGTACTTC.